A single sample is the source of the 9 T cell receptor beta chains below, sequenced in a study of T cells in localized non-small cell lung cancer (dated by TCRdb to about 2020). Libraries were built with the immunoSEQ multiplex PCR assay. TCRdb's version of the immuneACCESS table is confined to in-frame rearrangements and falls short of the full clone set. An unresolved V gene accounts for under half of the shortfall where checked; the remainder is of unknown origin. Counted in this sample were fewer than 30,000 clones; roughly 88% of them appeared once. 0.95% to 1.4% of the sample rests with the top ten. This sample comprised peripheral blood, obtained before any cancer treatment. The receptors stem from a woman aged 40-75 years with stage I lung adenocarcinoma.

J is TRBJ1-3 and V is TRBV19, with a weak D call TRBD1 (5 bases). Looked up from germline, CDR1 is LNHDA and CDR2 is SQIVND (reference sequence). Trimming took 9 bases from V and 2 from J, leaving 14 bases between them. The CDR3 is 14 residues long. CDR3 DNA: TGTGCCAGCTTCCGGACATCACCTGGAAACACCATATATTTT. It yields the protein CASFRTSPGNTIYF.

This rearrangement joins TRBV15 to TRBJ1-1; D is uncertain. This CDR3 spans 17 amino acids. Germline V lookup: CDR1 LNHNV, CDR2 YYDKDF (reference sequence). Trimming removed 2 bases at V and 3 bases at J, with 19 bases between. CDR3 nucleotides: TGTGCCACCAGCAGACCTCGCGCTCTGAGGAAGCACACTGAAGCTTTCTTT. Protein: CATSRPRALRKHTEAFF.

This chain joins TRBV7-2 and TRBJ2-7; no reliable D call. Germline loops: CDR1 SGHTA, CDR2 FQGNSA. The ends were cut back, 1 base at V and 0 bases at J, with 10 bases in the middle. The CDR3 has 15 residues. As DNA, the CDR3 is TGTGCCAGCAGCTTAGGAGCTTCGGGCTCCTACGAGCAGTACTTC. It yields the protein CASSLGASGSYEQYF.

The sample holds one count of this clone. V gene TRBV5-1 combines with J gene TRBJ2-3; 8 nucleotides line up with TRBD1. V was pared by 2 bases and J by 10 bases, with 9 bases of the junction left unmatched. Germline CDR1 and CDR2: SGHRS and YFSETQ. CDR3 size: 14 residues. The CDR3 reads CASSFRDRYDPQYF. CDR3 coding DNA: TGCGCCAGCAGCTTTCGGGACAGGTATGATCCGCAGTATTTT.

V is TRBV6-6 and J is TRBJ1-6, with 10 bases fitting TRBD1. Germline V gene lookup returns CDR1 MNHNY and CDR2 SVGAGI (reference sequence). The ends lost 7 bases at V and 10 bases at J; junction bases unmatched: 10. This CDR3 has 15 amino acids. The CDR3 DNA sequence: TGTGCCAGCAACCGAAGGGGACAGGGGAGCTCACCCCTCCACTTT. It codes for CASNRRGQGSSPLHF.

A single count supports this clone. The V and J genes are TRBV11-2 and TRBJ2-3, with 8 nucleotides matching TRBD2. The CDR3 loop spans 15 amino acids. The germline V gene has CDR1 SGHAT and CDR2 FQNNGV. Trimming removed 3 bases from V and 0 bases from J; junction bases left unmatched: 2. CDR3 region: CASSFSGSSTDTQYF. CDR3 bases: TGTGCCAGCAGCTTCAGCGGGAGCAGCACAGATACGCAGTATTTT.

The J gene is TRBJ2-1, the V gene TRBV4-3, with D possibly matching TRBD2 (6 bases). Germline CDR1 reads LGHNA; CDR2 reads YSLEER. Trimming pared 3 bases from V and 8 bases from J, leaving 11 bases between. The CDR3 length is 13 residues. As DNA, the CDR3 is TGCGCCAGCAGCCAGGCACTAGCCGATGAGCAGTTCTTC. It translates to CASSQALADEQFF.

CDR3 nucleotides: TGTGCCAGCAGTTACGCCCGAAGCTATGGCTACACCTTC. Translation gives CASSYARSYGYTF. This chain joins TRBV6-5 and TRBJ1-2, with unresolved D. Germline CDR1 MNHEY, CDR2 SVGAGI. The CDR3 consists of 13 residues. V was cut by 2 bases and J by 4 bases, with 8 bases left in between.

The genes are TRBV6-6 and TRBJ2-3, with TRBD1 matching over 8 bases. With V trimmed by 8 bases and J by 3 bases, 13 bases remained unmatched. CDR3 length: 16 residues. CDR1 and CDR2 (germline): MNHNY, SVGAGI (reference sequence). In DNA, the CDR3 is TGTGCCAGCGCCCCAAGTGGGACAGGCCGAACAGATACGCAGTATTTT. Protein: CASAPSGTGRTDTQYF.